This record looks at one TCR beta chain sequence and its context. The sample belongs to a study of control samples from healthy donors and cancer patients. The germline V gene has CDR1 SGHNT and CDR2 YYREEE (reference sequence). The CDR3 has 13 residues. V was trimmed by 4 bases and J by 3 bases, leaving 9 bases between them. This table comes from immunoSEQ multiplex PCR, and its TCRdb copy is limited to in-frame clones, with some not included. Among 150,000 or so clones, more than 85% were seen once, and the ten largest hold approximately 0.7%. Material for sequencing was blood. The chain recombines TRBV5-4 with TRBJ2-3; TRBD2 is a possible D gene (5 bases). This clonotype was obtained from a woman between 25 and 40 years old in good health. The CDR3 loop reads CASSKLVTDTQYF. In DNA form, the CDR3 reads TGTGCCAGCAGCAAACTAGTGACAGATACGCAGTATTTT. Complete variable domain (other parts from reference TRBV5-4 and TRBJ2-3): ETGVTQSPTHLIKTRGQQVTLRCSSQSGHNTVSWYQQALGQGPQFIFQYYREEENGRGNFPPRFSGLQFPNYSSELNVNALELDDSALYLCASSKLVTDTQYFGPGTRLTVL.